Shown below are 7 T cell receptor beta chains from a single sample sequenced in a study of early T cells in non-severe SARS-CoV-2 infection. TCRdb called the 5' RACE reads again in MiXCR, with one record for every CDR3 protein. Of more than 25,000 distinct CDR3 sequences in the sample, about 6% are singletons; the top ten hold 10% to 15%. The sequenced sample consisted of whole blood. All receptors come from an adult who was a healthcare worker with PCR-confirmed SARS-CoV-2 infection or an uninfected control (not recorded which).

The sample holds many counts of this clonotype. For the CDR3, the DNA is TGTGCCAGTAGTCTAGGACAGGGGAAGAATGACGAGCAGTACTTC. This encodes CASSLGQGKNDEQYF. This chain links TRBV19 with TRBJ2-7; 9 bases map to TRBD1. CDR1 LNHDA and CDR2 SQIVND come from the germline V gene (reference sequence). V shed 5 bases and J 5 bases; nucleotides not matched to a gene: 10. CDR3 size: 15 residues.

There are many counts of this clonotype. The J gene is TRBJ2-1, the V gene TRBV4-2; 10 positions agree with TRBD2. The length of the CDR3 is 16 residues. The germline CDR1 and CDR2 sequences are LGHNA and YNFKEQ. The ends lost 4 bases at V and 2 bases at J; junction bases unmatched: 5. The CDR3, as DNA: TGTGCCAGCAGCCGCCTTAGCGGGGGGACCTACAATGAGCAGTTCTTC. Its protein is CASSRLSGGTYNEQFF.

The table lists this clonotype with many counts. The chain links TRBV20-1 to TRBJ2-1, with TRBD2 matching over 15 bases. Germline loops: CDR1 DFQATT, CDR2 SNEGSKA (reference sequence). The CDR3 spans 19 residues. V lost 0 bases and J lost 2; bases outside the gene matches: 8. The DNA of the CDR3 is TGCAGTGCTAGAGATGGCGGACTAGCGGGGGGGCCAACCTACAATGAGCAGTTCTTC. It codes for CSARDGGLAGGPTYNEQFF.

CDR3 in DNA: TGTGCCAGTACCCAGGGTTTGTATGGCGGGGAGCTGTTTTTT. Its translation is CASTQGLYGGELFF. The chain has TRBV19 and TRBJ2-2; possible D gene TRBD1, 5 bases. The germline V gene has CDR1 LNHDA and CDR2 SQIVND (reference sequence). V lost 7 bases to trimming and J lost 7 bases, with 16 bases between them. The CDR3 sequence is 14 residues long.

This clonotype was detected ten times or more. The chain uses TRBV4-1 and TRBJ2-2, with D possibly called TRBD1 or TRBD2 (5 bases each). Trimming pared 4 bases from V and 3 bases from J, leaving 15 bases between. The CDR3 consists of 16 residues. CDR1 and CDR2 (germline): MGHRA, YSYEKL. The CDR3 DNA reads TGCGCCAGCAGCCCACCCACGAGGGGCGACACCGGGGAGCTGTTTTTT. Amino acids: CASSPPTRGDTGELFF.

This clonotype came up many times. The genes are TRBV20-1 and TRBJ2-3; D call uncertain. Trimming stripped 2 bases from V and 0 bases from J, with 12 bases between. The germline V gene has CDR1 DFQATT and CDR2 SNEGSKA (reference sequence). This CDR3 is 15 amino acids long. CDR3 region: CSARQLLSSTDTQYF. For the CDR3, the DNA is TGCAGTGCTAGACAGCTTCTTAGTAGCACAGATACGCAGTATTTT.

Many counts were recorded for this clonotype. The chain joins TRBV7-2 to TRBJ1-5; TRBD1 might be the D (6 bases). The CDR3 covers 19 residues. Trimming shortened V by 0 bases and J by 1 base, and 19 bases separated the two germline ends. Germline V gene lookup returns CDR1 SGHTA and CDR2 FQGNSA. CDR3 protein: CASSLAGAGPLGSNQPQHF. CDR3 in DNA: TGTGCCAGCAGCTTAGCGGGGGCAGGGCCCCTAGGGAGCAATCAGCCCCAGCATTTT.